The T cell receptor (beta chain) under discussion was sequenced for a study of cytomegalovirus exposure and HLA in healthy donors. Comment on this clone: Its matching antigen is unknown.

Trimming cost V 5 bases and J 8 bases, with 12 bases left between them. The CDR3 runs 13 residues. Germline-derived CDR1 and CDR2 are SGHTA and FQGNSA. The PCR employed 60 Vbeta primers together with 13 Jbeta primers. Assay used: immunoSEQ multiplex PCR; TCRdb lists only in-frame clones, some missing. The sample carries 100,000 to 150,000 clones, roughly 81% recorded once. Findings and caveats of the study: In a later analysis, an Asian-associated ancestry cluster reportedly showed fewer N-insertions than the approximately 700-donor mean. Sequence variants that were highly shared formed a cluster that was likely a sequencing artifact.

The sample consisted of PBMCs. The TCR originated in a woman aged 30 to 39 in good health and CMV-seronegative. The chain employs TRBV7-2 and TRBJ2-2; possible D gene TRBD2, 6 bases. The DNA of the CDR3 is TGTGCCAGCAGCCAGCCGGGACTGGGGGAGCTGTTTTTT. It yields the protein CASSQPGLGELFF. The full variable domain, in which reference TRBV7-2 and TRBJ2-2 provide the parts outside the CDR3, is GAGVSQSPSNKVTEKGKDVELRCDPISGHTALYWYRQSLGQGLEFLIYFQGNSAPDKSGLPSDRFSAERTGGSVSTLTIQRTQQEDSAVYLCASSQPGLGELFFGEGSRLTVL.